The text below deals with one TCR beta chain. This sample was taken from a study of blood T cell repertoires in COVID-19. CDR1 and CDR2 from the germline V gene are SGDLS and YYNGEE. The CDR3 is 15 amino acids. Unmatched junction bases numbered 2, after V lost 0 bases and J lost 2 bases. The authors' processing: For nucleated cells, counts were estimated from reference gene primer amplification. Some clones are missing from TCRdb's copy, which holds only in-frame ones; the method was immunoSEQ multiplex PCR. V, J and clone size were drawn from that table, and D and trimming were deduced from the DNA. In the table there are more than 95,000 clones, over 75% of which are singletons.

This TCR came from a woman aged 80 or over with acute or convalescent COVID-19. The sequencing sample was made of peripheral blood. V is TRBV9 and J is TRBJ2-3; 8 nucleotides agree with TRBD1. CDR3 sequence: CASSVEGQVTDTQYF. DNA of the CDR3: TGTGCCAGCAGCGTAGAGGGACAGGTCACAGATACGCAGTATTTT.